This T cell receptor (beta chain) was identified in a study of pediatric ulcerative colitis. Study as a whole: Most patients had pancolitis, and two had left-sided colitis.

Notes on the study in general: Two rectal CDR3 clonotypes occurred in all ulcerative colitis patients.

Colonoscopy and blood draw happened at the same time. Note on this clone: Its target is unknown.

Sequencing was performed with immunoSEQ multiplex PCR; in TCRdb, only in-frame clones are kept and a portion is missing. This sample carries about 15,000 clones, 75% to 90% of them seen once, and the ten largest clones take 0.98%. This CDR3 contains 15 residues. In germline, CDR1 is SGHDT, CDR2 YYEEEE. V lost 2 bases to trimming and J lost 4 bases; unmatched junction nucleotides: 8. This TCR was recovered from a boy between 10 and 17 years old with moderate ulcerative colitis. The V and J genes are TRBV5-6 and TRBJ2-7; TRBD1 aligns across 8 bases. The sequenced material came from blood. The CDR3, as DNA: TGTGCCAGCAGCTTTGGGACAGGAACCTTTTACGAGCAGTACTTC. It is translated as CASSFGTGTFYEQYF.